Presented here are 4 T cell receptor beta chains from one specimen sequenced in a study of technical replicates of blood from a handful of donors. The data were produced by immunoSEQ multiplex PCR, yet TCRdb's version contains in-frame clones alone and is incomplete. The table has 70,000 to 80,000 clones, about nine tenths seen once. The sequencing sample was made of T cells isolated from PBMCs. These receptors all stem from a human donor in good health. Some clones in this sample may be carry-over from other donors' samples.

The gene calls are TRBV7-3 and TRBJ2-6, with a tentative D call TRBD1 (5 bases). CDR1 is SGHTA, CDR2 FQGTGA, per germline. The V end lost 2 bases, the J end lost 4 bases, and 9 bases lay between the germline ends. CDR3 length equals 15 residues. DNA of the CDR3: TGTGCCAGCAGCTTAGTAGGGGAAGGGGCCAACGTCCTGACTTTC. It yields the protein CASSLVGEGANVLTF.

The table lists this clone with a count of one. CDR3 bases: TGTGCCAGCAGTGCAAGGGGCGCGGACACTGAAGCTTTCTTT. Encoded protein: CASSARGADTEAFF. The rearrangement joins TRBV6-4 to TRBJ1-1; tentatively, D is TRBD1 (5 bases). The CDR3 sequence is 14 residues long. The V end was cut by 4 bases, the J end by 3 bases, with 12 bases between. From germline, CDR1 is MRHNA and CDR2 SNTAGT.

This clone occurred once. CDR3: CASSFRISGGAQETQYF. As DNA, the CDR3 is TGTGCCAGCAGCTTTAGGATATCGGGGGGGGCCCAAGAGACCCAGTACTTC. The chain is built from TRBV5-6 and TRBJ2-5; TRBD2 matches 8 bases. The CDR3 loop spans 17 amino acids. Germline trimming cut 2 bases from V and 1 base from J; bases unmatched to any gene: 10. Looked up from germline, CDR1 is SGHDT and CDR2 is YYEEEE.

V and J are TRBV7-3 and TRBJ2-3; D may be TRBD2 (5 bases). The CDR3 is 16 residues long. The germline V and J ends were trimmed by 4 bases and 1 base, with 15 bases remaining between them. Germline V CDR1 and CDR2: SGHTA, FQGTGA. The CDR3 sequence is CASSSYGVTGTDTQYF. The CDR3 DNA reads TGTGCCAGCAGCTCCTACGGGGTAACGGGCACAGATACGCAGTATTTT.